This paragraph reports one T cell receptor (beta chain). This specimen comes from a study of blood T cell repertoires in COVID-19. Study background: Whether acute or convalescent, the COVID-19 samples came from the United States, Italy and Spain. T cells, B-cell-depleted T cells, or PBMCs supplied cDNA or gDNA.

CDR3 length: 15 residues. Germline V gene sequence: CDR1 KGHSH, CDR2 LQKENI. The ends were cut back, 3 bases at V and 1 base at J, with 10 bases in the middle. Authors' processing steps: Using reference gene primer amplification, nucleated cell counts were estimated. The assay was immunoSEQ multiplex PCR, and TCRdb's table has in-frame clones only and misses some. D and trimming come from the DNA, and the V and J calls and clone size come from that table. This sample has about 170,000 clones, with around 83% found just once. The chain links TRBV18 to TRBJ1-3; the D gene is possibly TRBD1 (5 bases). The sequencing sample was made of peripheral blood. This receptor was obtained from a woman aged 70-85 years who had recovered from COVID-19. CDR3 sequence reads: CASSPGPGSGNTIYF. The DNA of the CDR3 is TGTGCCAGCTCACCCGGTCCAGGGTCTGGAAACACCATATATTTT.